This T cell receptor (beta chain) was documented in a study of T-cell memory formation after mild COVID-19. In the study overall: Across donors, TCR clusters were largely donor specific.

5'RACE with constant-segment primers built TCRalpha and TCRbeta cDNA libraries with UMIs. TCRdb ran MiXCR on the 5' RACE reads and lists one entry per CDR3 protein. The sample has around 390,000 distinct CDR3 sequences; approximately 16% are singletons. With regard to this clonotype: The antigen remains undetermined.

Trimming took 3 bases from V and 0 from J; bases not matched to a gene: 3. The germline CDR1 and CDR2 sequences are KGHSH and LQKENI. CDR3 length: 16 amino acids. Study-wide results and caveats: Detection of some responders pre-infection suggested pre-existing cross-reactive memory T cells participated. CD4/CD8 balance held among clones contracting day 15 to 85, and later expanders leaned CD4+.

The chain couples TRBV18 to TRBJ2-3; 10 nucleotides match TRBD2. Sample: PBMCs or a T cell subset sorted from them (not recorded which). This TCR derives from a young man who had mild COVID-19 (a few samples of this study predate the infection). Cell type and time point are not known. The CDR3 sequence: CASSPISGGSTDTQYF. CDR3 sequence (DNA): TGTGCCAGCTCACCTATTAGCGGGGGGAGCACAGATACGCAGTATTTT.